This TCR beta chain appears in the sequencing data of a study of long-term antiretroviral therapy in people with HIV. At the survey level, the v3.0 immunoSEQ assay was run. Generated by immunoSEQ multiplex PCR, the TCRdb table keeps only in-frame clones and is missing some. This table holds approximately 15,000 clones, roughly 90% found once. This CDR3 is 16 amino acids long. The germline V gene encodes CDR1 LNHDA and CDR2 SQIVND (reference sequence). Trimming cost V 4 bases and J 3 bases, with 16 bases left between them. The source was unsorted PBMCs, collected 0.3 years after starting antiretroviral therapy. The chain uses TRBV19 and TRBJ1-3; TRBD1 might be the D (5 bases). The sequence was obtained from a man in his 60s with HIV. The CDR3 region is CASSTLSRGDGNTIYF. The DNA of the CDR3 is TGTGCCAGTAGTACCCTCTCGAGGGGAGATGGAAACACCATATATTTT.